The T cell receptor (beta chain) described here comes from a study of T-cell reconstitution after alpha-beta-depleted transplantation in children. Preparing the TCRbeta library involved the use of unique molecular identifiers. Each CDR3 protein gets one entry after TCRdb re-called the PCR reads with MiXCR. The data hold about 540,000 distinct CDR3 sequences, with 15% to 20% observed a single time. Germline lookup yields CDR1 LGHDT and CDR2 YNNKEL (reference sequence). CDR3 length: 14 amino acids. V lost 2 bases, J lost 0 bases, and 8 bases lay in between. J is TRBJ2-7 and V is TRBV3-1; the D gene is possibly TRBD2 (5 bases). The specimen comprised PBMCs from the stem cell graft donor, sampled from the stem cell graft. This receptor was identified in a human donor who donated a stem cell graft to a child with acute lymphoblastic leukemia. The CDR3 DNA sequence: TGTGCCAGCAGCCAAAGCGGAAACTCCTACGAGCAGTACTTC. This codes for CASSQSGNSYEQYF.